This entry describes one T cell receptor beta chain. The antigen remains unidentified. The sample belongs to a study of T cell responses to AZD1222 COVID-19 vaccine. Study observations and caveats: Donor demographics were predominantly white British with a female majority; clonal diversity may be underestimated.

This CDR3 has 15 amino acids. Germline CDR1 reads DFQATT; CDR2 reads SNEGSKA (reference sequence). With V trimmed by 6 bases and J by 6 bases, 11 bases remained unmatched. The data were produced by immunoSEQ multiplex PCR, yet TCRdb's version contains in-frame clones alone and is incomplete. The profile shows 150,000 or so clones, about 90% of them singletons. The TCR was taken from an adult in good health. The starting material was peripheral blood, obtained on day 0 of AZD1222 vaccination. The V and J genes are TRBV20-1 and TRBJ2-4; 10 bases align to TRBD1. CDR3 region: CSASSDRGLGNIQYF. The CDR3, as DNA: TGCAGTGCGAGTAGTGACAGGGGGCTTGGAAACATTCAGTACTTC.